The 5 T cell receptor beta chains presented below share a single source sample, sequenced in a study of shared clonotypes between healthy human individuals. Naive-designated CD8 cells lacked CD45RO, were positively enriched for CCR7, and omitted terminally differentiated effector memory CD45RA+ cells. Sequencing used immunoSEQ multiplex PCR; TCRdb keeps in-frame clones, though not all of them. The sample contains more than 550,000 clones, 92% of which appear only once. The sequenced sample consisted of naive CD8+ T cells sorted from blood. These receptor sequences come from a young man in good health.

V gene TRBV28 combines with J gene TRBJ1-5, with 9 bases matching TRBD1. The germline gives CDR1 MDHEN, CDR2 SYDVKM. Trimming cost V 4 bases and J 0 bases; bases outside gene matches: 7. There are 17 residues in the CDR3. CDR3 amino acids: CASSWGTGTYSNQPQHF. The CDR3 nucleotides read TGTGCCAGCAGTTGGGGGACAGGGACGTATAGCAATCAGCCCCAGCATTTT.

This clone was counted only a few times. The chain combines TRBV2 with TRBJ2-7, with 10 bases fitting TRBD1. The CDR3 covers 13 residues. Germline V gene sequence: CDR1 SNHLY, CDR2 FYNNEI. With 3 bases clipped from V and 5 bases from J, the junction kept 1 base outside the gene matches. CDR3 residues: CASSDGTGDEQYF. Here the CDR3 DNA reads TGTGCCAGCAGTGATGGGACAGGGGACGAGCAGTACTTC.

The rearrangement uses TRBV13 and TRBJ1-4; TRBD1 aligns across 9 bases. The CDR3 sequence is 15 residues long. Germline assignment: CDR1 PRHDT and CDR2 FYEKMQ (reference sequence). V was clipped by 5 bases and J by 8 bases; unmatched bases: 9. CDR3 protein: CASSTGQGRPEKLFF. DNA for the CDR3: TGTGCCAGCAGCACCGGACAGGGGCGTCCGGAAAAACTGTTTTTT.

This chain links TRBV5-4 with TRBJ2-1; tentatively, D is TRBD2 (6 bases). Germline values: CDR1 SGHNT, CDR2 YYREEE (reference sequence). With 3 bases removed from V and 7 bases from J, the gap between germline ends came to 8 bases. The CDR3 has 12 residues. DNA for the CDR3: TGTGCCAGCAGCTGGGGGACTAATGAGCAGTTCTTC. Translating it yields CASSWGTNEQFF.

This chain joins TRBV7-9 and TRBJ2-2, with D perhaps matching TRBD1 or TRBD2 (6 bases each). Germline CDR1 is SEHNR and CDR2 is FQNEAQ (reference sequence). The germline V and J ends were trimmed by 7 bases and 0 bases, with 18 bases remaining between them. The CDR3 contains 17 residues. The CDR3 nucleotides are TGTGCCAGCAACCTAGGGGGGCGCAGAGCGAACACCGGGGAGCTGTTTTTT. Translated, it gives CASNLGGRRANTGELFF.